The T cell receptor beta chain described here comes from a study of T cell repertoires in cytomegalovirus infection. Background on the study: Matching HLA type, along with CMV infection, was indicated by public TCR beta signatures. Broader study findings: Identification of carriers of CMV plus the relevant HLA was performed using cumulative public TCR beta family frequency.

With regard to this clonotype: The target antigen is unknown.

The CDR3 extends over 17 amino acids. The germline CDR1 and CDR2 sequences are MGHRA and YSYEKL. V shed 0 bases and J shed 1 base, with 10 bases lying between them. MiXCR was run by TCRdb on the reads, yielding one entry per CDR3 protein. This table has 150,000 to 200,000 distinct CDR3 sequences, about 30% appearing once. The V call is TRBV4-1, the J call TRBJ1-6; D gene ambiguous. The clonotype was recovered from a human donor in good health (CMV status not recorded). Some clones in this sample may be carry-over from other donors' samples. The source material was PBMCs. DNA for the CDR3: TGCGCCAGCAGCCAAGATGTGGGGTCGTCCTATAATTCACCCCTCCACTTT. This encodes CASSQDVGSSYNSPLHF.